These 8 T cell receptor beta chains were all obtained from the same sample, sequenced in a study of blood T cells in healthy people across ages. Using a J-beta primer mix together with a sample-barcoded 5' primer, a second PCR was run for about 7 to 12 cycles. TCRdb independently ran MiXCR on the 5' RACE reads; one entry per CDR3 protein. The sample lists 650,000 to 800,000 distinct CDR3 sequences; around 45% were seen once. The sequencing sample was made of blood. The receptors originated from a man aged 55 to 70 in good health.

Remarks on this clonotype: One junction end disagrees with the germline gene, perhaps due to a read error. The rearrangement links TRBV25-1 to TRBJ1-1; D call uncertain. The CDR3 loop spans 14 amino acids. Germline CDR1 reads MGHDK; CDR2 reads SYGVNS. For the CDR3, the DNA is TGTGCCAACAGTGGGCAAATCATGAACACTGAAGCTTTCTTT. It specifies CANSGQIMNTEAFF.

This clonotype turned up a few times. The DNA of the CDR3 is TGCGCCAGCAGAGAGGGGGTGACGGAGACCCAGTACTTC. Its protein is CASREGVTETQYF. V gene TRBV5-1 combines with J gene TRBJ2-7, with a possible D match to TRBD1 (6 bases). The end of the DNA fits TRBJ2-5 better, so the J call may be wrong. Germline V gives CDR1 SGHRS, CDR2 YFSETQ. This CDR3 has 13 amino acids.

This clonotype was found a few times. The chain combines TRBV29-1 with TRBJ2-7; TRBD2 matches at 11 bases. V shed 3 bases and J 1 base; nucleotides not matched to a gene: 5. There are 15 residues in the CDR3. Germline V gene lookup returns CDR1 SQVTM and CDR2 ANQGSEA. CDR3 residues: CSVDPTSGESYEQYF. The CDR3 region has the DNA TGCAGCGTTGATCCGACTAGCGGGGAATCCTACGAGCAGTACTTC.

The chain employs TRBV9 and TRBJ2-3; D might be TRBD1 or TRBD2, each matching 5 bases. The CDR3 extends over 17 amino acids. V gave up 4 bases and J gave up 2 bases, with 20 bases separating them. Germline values: CDR1 SGDLS, CDR2 YYNGEE. Written as DNA, the CDR3 is TGTGCCAGCAGCTTTGGCGGCTCGGGGCTAGTCACAGATACGCAGTATTTT. Translated, it gives CASSFGGSGLVTDTQYF.

The chain recombines TRBV12-3 or TRBV12-4 with TRBJ2-7; a weak D match, TRBD2 (6 bases). V was pared by 7 bases and J by 9 bases, with 25 bases between. This CDR3 contains 15 residues. Here the CDR3 reads CASIPPGTPAYRQYF. CDR3 in DNA: TGTGCCAGCATCCCTCCCGGGACTCCTGCGTACCGGCAGTACTTC.

This clonotype was seen a handful of times. This chain uses TRBV6-5 with TRBJ2-7, with TRBD1 matching over 7 bases. With V trimmed by 4 bases and J by 9 bases, 9 bases remained unmatched. The CDR3 runs 13 residues. Germline CDR1 reads MNHEY; CDR2 reads SVGAGI. The DNA for the CDR3 is TGTGCCAGCAGTTCCCGAGGACAGGCCGGGCAGTACTTC. Amino acids: CASSSRGQAGQYF.

This clonotype turned up a few times. The CDR3 here is CASSHRGTYTQYF. The CDR3 nucleotides read TGTGCCAGCAGCCATCGAGGGACGTATACGCAGTATTTT. This sequence joins TRBV14 and TRBJ2-3, with D perhaps assigned TRBD1 or TRBD2 (5 bases each). The germline V gene encodes CDR1 SGHDN and CDR2 FVKESK. The CDR3 contains 13 residues. The ends were cut back, 3 bases at V and 7 bases at J, with 11 bases in the middle.

This chain uses TRBV7-2 with TRBJ1-2; D ambiguous. Germline values: CDR1 SGHTA, CDR2 FQGNSA. Trimming shortened V by 0 bases and J by 8 bases, and 19 bases separated the two germline ends. This CDR3 contains 16 residues. The CDR3 bases are TGTGCCAGCAGCTTAGCAGTAACGGTAGAGCGTCAAGGCTACACCTTC. Encoded protein: CASSLAVTVERQGYTF.